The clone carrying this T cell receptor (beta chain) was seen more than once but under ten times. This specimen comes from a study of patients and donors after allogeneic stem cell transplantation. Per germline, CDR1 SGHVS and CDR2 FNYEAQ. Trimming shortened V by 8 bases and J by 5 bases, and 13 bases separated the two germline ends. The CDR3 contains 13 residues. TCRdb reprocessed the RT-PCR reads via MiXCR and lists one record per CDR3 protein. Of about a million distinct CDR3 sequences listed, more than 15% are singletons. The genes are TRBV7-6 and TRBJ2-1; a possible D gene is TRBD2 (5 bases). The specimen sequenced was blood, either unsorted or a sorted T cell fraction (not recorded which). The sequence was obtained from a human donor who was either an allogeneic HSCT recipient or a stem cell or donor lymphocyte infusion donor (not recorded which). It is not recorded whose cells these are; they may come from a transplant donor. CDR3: CASSSLIDNEQFF. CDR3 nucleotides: TGTGCCAGCTCTAGCCTTATAGACAATGAGCAGTTCTTC.